This TCR beta chain was identified in a study of T cell repertoires and Cas9 in healthy adults (dated by TCRdb to 2017 to 2018). Regarding the study in general: Within the CD4 and CD8 compartments, the researchers characterized SpCas9-reactive T cells in terms of multi-effector potency, cytotoxicity and lineage determination. The study examined preexisting T cell immunity against the Streptococcus pyogenes Cas9 nuclease (SpCas9) used in CRISPR gene editing.

The library was produced with the immunoSEQ multiplex PCR assay. TCRdb re-hosts the immuneACCESS table, in-frame sequences only. Its copies lack some clones; in the studies checked, an unresolved V gene accounts for under half of them, and the cause for the rest is not known. For this sample there are 13,000 to 15,000 clones; approximately 92% appear just once. The ten largest clones represent roughly 1.5% of the sample. The sample holds one count of this clone. This clone's antigen is unknown. Nothing much larger sits one base from this clone, and base qualities are not available. The research as a whole found: In vitro, the proliferation and function of SpCas9-reactive effector T cells were reported to be mitigated by SpCas9-reactive regulatory T cells.

A distance of 15 bases separates the germline ends of V and J, which lose 6 bases and 4 bases respectively. The CDR3, from cysteine to phenylalanine, totals 15 residues. This entry keeps only the CDR3 DNA: 45 bases, framed from base 1. The germline V gene (reference sequence) specifies LNHDA as CDR1 and SQIVND as CDR2. Healthy humans were used as donors in the study. The sequence derives from a human donor in good health. The sample taken for sequencing was Tregs (CD4+, CD25+, CD127-, CD137-, CD154-) from PBMCs; culture status not recorded. This sequence uses TRBV19 and TRBJ2-2; TRBD2 is possibly the D segment (7 matching bases). The nucleotide sequence reads as follows: TGTGCCAGTAGAGGGGGGGAGATGAGCACCGGGGAGCTGTTTTTT. Translated, it gives CASRGGEMSTGELFF.